These 26 T cell receptor beta chains originate from one sample sequenced in a study of blood T cell repertoires in COVID-19. Assay: immunoSEQ multiplex PCR; the TCRdb copy retains only in-frame clones and omits some. The table lists 35,000 to 40,000 clones, roughly 80% of them singletons. Source material: peripheral blood. These receptors came from a man older than 75 with active or convalescent COVID-19.

J is TRBJ1-6 and V is TRBV2, with D possibly being TRBD1 (5 bases). This CDR3 has 14 amino acids. Germline CDR1 reads SNHLY; CDR2 reads FYNNEI. The V end lost 6 bases, the J end lost 5 bases, and 11 bases lay between the germline ends. The CDR3 here is CASRGGSNNSPLHF. The CDR3 region has the DNA TGTGCCAGCAGGGGGGGTAGTAATAATTCACCCCTCCACTTT.

The chain carries TRBV4-1 and TRBJ2-4; 11 nucleotides align to TRBD2. Trimming cost V 1 base and J 6 bases; bases outside gene matches: 11. The germline CDR1 and CDR2 sequences are MGHRA and YSYEKL. The CDR3 contains 18 residues. Written as DNA, the CDR3 is TGCGCCAGCAGCCAAGGTTCCCTAGCGGGAGGTCCCCGAAACATTCAGTACTTC. Translation: CASSQGSLAGGPRNIQYF.

The chain has TRBV7-2 and TRBJ1-1; D remains unclear. This CDR3 is built from 14 residues. V lost 5 bases and J 0 bases, leaving 10 bases between the germline ends. Germline values: CDR1 SGHTA, CDR2 FQGNSA. The CDR3 is CASSLVGMNTEAFF. In DNA form, the CDR3 reads TGTGCCAGCAGCCTGGTGGGCATGAACACTGAAGCTTTCTTT.

This rearrangement joins TRBV21-1 to TRBJ2-1; TRBD2 is taken as the D call from the table, unchecked against the DNA. TRBV21-1 is listed as a pseudogene. The CDR3 totals 18 residues. CDR3 region: CASSIPGTSGAWVGEQFF. CDR3 sequence (DNA): TGTGCCAGCAGCATCCCCGGGACTAGCGGGGCATGGGTAGGTGAGCAGTTCTTC.

The chain carries TRBV5-4 and TRBJ2-7; possible D gene TRBD2, 6 bases. The CDR3 is 15 residues long. Germline CDR1 and CDR2: SGHNT and YYREEE (reference sequence). The V and J ends lost 5 bases and 4 bases respectively, with 19 bases between them. The DNA for the CDR3 is TGTGCCAGCAGTGGAACGCCGGGGGTTTTATACGAGCAGTACTTC. Encoded protein: CASSGTPGVLYEQYF.

The chain links TRBV7-3 to TRBJ2-5; 7 bases are shared with TRBD1. CDR1 SGHTA and CDR2 FQGTGA come from the germline V gene. The CDR3 contains 15 residues. Trimming cost V 4 bases and J 5 bases; bases outside gene matches: 10. The CDR3 bases are TGTGCCAGCAGCTCGACAGGGTTTGGTGGGGAGACCCAGTACTTC. Its translation is CASSSTGFGGETQYF. The variable domain in full, with the rest retrieved from reference TRBV7-3 and TRBJ2-5, is GAGVSQTPSNKVTEKGKYVELRCDPISGHTALYWYRQSLGQGPEFLIYFQGTGAADDSGLPNDRFFAVRPEGSVSTLKIQRTERGDSAVYLCASSSTGFGGETQYFGPGTRLLVL.

The chain joins TRBV5-4 to TRBJ2-1; D may be TRBD1 (5 bases). V shed 4 bases and J shed 5 bases, with 13 bases lying between them. The CDR3 sequence is 14 residues long. Germline V gene lookup returns CDR1 SGHNT and CDR2 YYREEE (reference sequence). The CDR3 protein is CASSRGQANNEQFF. The CDR3 DNA reads as TGTGCCAGCAGCCGTGGACAAGCTAACAATGAGCAGTTCTTC.

The V and J genes are TRBV6-2 or TRBV6-3 and TRBJ2-1; 7 bases align to TRBD2. Per the germline V gene, CDR1 is MNHEY and CDR2 is SVGEGT. The CDR3 is made up of 13 amino acids. The J segment lost 7 bases and the V segment lost 2 bases, leaving 2 bases of the junction unmatched. The CDR3 bases are TGTGCCAGCAGTTACCTCGGGGGGAATGAGCAGTTCTTC. It codes for CASSYLGGNEQFF.

The sample holds one count of this clone. The chain links TRBV7-2 to TRBJ2-1; D uncertain. V shed 1 base and J shed 4 bases, with 5 bases lying between them. Germline loops: CDR1 SGHTA, CDR2 FQGNSA. This CDR3 has 13 residues. CDR3 sequence reads: CASSLVGYNEQFF. The CDR3 DNA reads as TGTGCCAGCAGCTTAGTCGGGTACAATGAGCAGTTCTTC.

In regard to this clone: The sample holds other DNA sequences that translate to the same CDR3. The chain carries TRBV11-2 and TRBJ2-7; the D gene is possibly TRBD1 (5 bases). V dropped 3 bases and J dropped 2 bases, with 11 bases sitting between them. This CDR3 is built from 14 residues. CDR1 SGHAT and CDR2 FQNNGV come from the germline V gene. CDR3 nucleotides: TGTGCCAGCAGCTTTGTCGACAGCACCTACGAGCAGTACTTC. Translation gives CASSFVDSTYEQYF.

The V gene is TRBV7-2, the J gene TRBJ2-3; 7 bases are shared with TRBD2. Germline V gene data show CDR1 as SGHTA and CDR2 as FQGNSA. The V gene end was trimmed by 4 bases and the J gene end by 7 bases; junction bases not matched to a gene: 17. This CDR3 has 17 amino acids. CDR3 region: CASSSGRERGTSYTQYF. DNA for the CDR3: TGTGCCAGCAGCTCCGGAAGGGAGCGGGGAACCTCTTATACGCAGTATTTT.

The chain employs TRBV5-5 and TRBJ1-5; possibly TRBD1 for D (6 bases). CDR3 length: 15 residues. Germline loops: CDR1 SGHKS, CDR2 YYEKEE (reference sequence). Trimming took off 2 bases at V and 5 bases at J, with 14 bases between the two ends. CDR3 loop: CASSLGLQGYQPQHF. DNA of the CDR3: TGTGCCAGCAGCTTAGGGCTACAGGGTTATCAGCCCCAGCATTTT.

This sequence joins TRBV19 and TRBJ1-5; D is unresolved. Trimming left V 7 bases short and J 1 base short, with 11 bases between. The germline gives CDR1 LNHDA, CDR2 SQIVND (reference sequence). The CDR3 contains 14 residues. Here the CDR3 DNA reads TGTGCCAGTAAAGAGGGTAGGAGCAATCAGCCCCAGCATTTT. It specifies CASKEGRSNQPQHF.

This sequence joins TRBV12-5 and TRBJ1-5; 8 bases line up with TRBD1. CDR1 and CDR2 from the germline V gene are LGHNT and FRNRAP. This CDR3 is built from 15 residues. Losses at the gene ends were 9 bases for V and 0 bases for J; bases not matched to a gene: 7. The CDR3 DNA reads TGTGCTAGCGCCAGGACAGGGAATAGCAATCAGCCCCAGCATTTT. It yields the protein CASARTGNSNQPQHF.

The rearrangement links TRBV11-2 to TRBJ2-7, with 9 bases lining up with TRBD2. V lost 1 base and J lost 0; bases outside the gene matches: 7. Germline CDR1 SGHAT, CDR2 FQNNGV. The CDR3 has 17 residues. The CDR3 DNA follows: TGTGCCAGCAGCTTAGTGGGTCAGCGGGGGGCCTCCTACGAGCAGTACTTC. This codes for CASSLVGQRGASYEQYF.

The chain couples TRBV7-8 to TRBJ2-7; possible D gene TRBD2, 6 bases. V gave up 3 bases and J gave up 0 bases, with 15 bases separating them. Germline CDR1 is SGHVS and CDR2 is FQNEAQ. The CDR3 is made up of 16 amino acids. The CDR3, as DNA: TGTGCCAGCAGCTTGGCCGGAGGGGTTTCCTCCTACGAGCAGTACTTC. It specifies CASSLAGGVSSYEQYF.

This chain links TRBV5-4 with TRBJ2-2; 7 bases fit TRBD1. Germline-derived CDR1 and CDR2 are SGHNT and YYREEE (reference sequence). The ends lost 3 bases at V and 5 bases at J; junction bases unmatched: 4. The CDR3 has 14 residues. The CDR3 is CASSYYRGTGELFF. The DNA of the CDR3 is TGTGCCAGCAGCTATTACAGGGGTACCGGGGAGCTGTTTTTT.

The J gene is TRBJ2-4, the V gene TRBV7-2; TRBD2 might be the D (6 bases). CDR1 is SGHTA, CDR2 FQGNSA, per germline. The CDR3 covers 15 residues. Deletions cut 5 bases from V and 6 bases from J, with 17 bases between. CDR3 protein: CASSPGTGDLNIQYF. DNA for the CDR3: TGTGCCAGCAGCCCCGGGACGGGGGACTTAAACATTCAGTACTTC.

The chain combines TRBV10-3 with TRBJ2-7; 14 nucleotides agree with TRBD2. The CDR3 runs to 15 residues. CDR1 is ENHRY and CDR2 is SYGVKD in the germline V gene. The junction had 3 bases not matched to a gene; V was cut back by 4 bases and J by 4 bases. The CDR3 nucleotides read TGTGCCATCAGTGGACTAGCGGGAGGGCGGTACGAGCAGTACTTC. As protein: CAISGLAGGRYEQYF.

This chain connects TRBV5-6 to TRBJ1-6; D might be TRBD1 (5 bases). The CDR3 sequence is 16 residues long. V shed 2 bases and J shed 5 bases, with 14 bases lying between them. The V gene's germline CDR1 is SGHDT and CDR2 YYEEEE. CDR3 bases: TGTGCCAGCAGCTTCAGGTCAGGGTCCCATAATTCACCCCTCCACTTT. Amino acid sequence: CASSFRSGSHNSPLHF.

The J gene is TRBJ2-7, the V gene TRBV7-2; 7 bases are a match to TRBD2. Germline CDR1 SGHTA, CDR2 FQGNSA. The CDR3 is 17 amino acids. J gave up 0 bases and V 1 base, and 9 bases lay outside the gene matches. The CDR3 region is CASSLGTSVLSSYEQYF. CDR3 bases: TGTGCCAGCAGCTTAGGTACTAGCGTTTTGAGCTCCTACGAGCAGTACTTC.

The chain carries TRBV7-6 and TRBJ2-5; no clear D gene. CDR3 length: 15 amino acids. With 1 base removed from V and 2 bases from J, the gap between germline ends came to 11 bases. From germline, CDR1 is SGHVS and CDR2 FNYEAQ. CDR3 bases: TGTGCCAGCAGCTTAGTCACCACTCGTCAAGAGACCCAGTACTTC. This gives the protein CASSLVTTRQETQYF. Based on the CDR3 plus reference TRBV7-6 and TRBJ2-5, the full variable domain is GAGVSQSPRYKVTKRGQDVALRCDPISGHVSLYWYRQALGQGPEFLTYFNYEAQQDKSGLPNDRFSAERPEGSISTLTIQRTEQRDSAMYRCASSLVTTRQETQYFGPGTRLLVL.

This clone was observed a single time. The chain is built from TRBV7-8 and TRBJ1-1, with 7 bases that match TRBD1. The CDR3 loop spans 14 amino acids. Trimming at V came to 6 bases and at J to 5 bases, leaving 9 bases not matched to a gene. CDR1 is SGHVS, CDR2 FQNEAQ, per germline. CDR3 nucleotide sequence: TGTGCCAGCAGAGGAGGGGGCGGGAGGACTGAAGCTTTCTTT. Protein sequence: CASRGGGGRTEAFF.

The chain carries TRBV6-2 or TRBV6-3 and TRBJ2-1, with a possible D match to TRBD1 (5 bases). CDR1 MNHEY and CDR2 SVGEGT come from the germline V gene. Trimming pared 4 bases from V and 3 bases from J, leaving 10 bases between. This CDR3 has 14 amino acids. Here the CDR3 reads CASSFGHLYNEQFF. The CDR3 coding sequence is TGTGCCAGCAGTTTTGGACACCTCTACAATGAGCAGTTCTTC.

The genes are TRBV19 and TRBJ2-3; perhaps TRBD1 as D (5 bases). Germline V gives CDR1 LNHDA, CDR2 SQIVND (reference sequence). There are 12 residues in the CDR3. V lost 6 bases and J lost 8, with 12 bases in between. In DNA, the CDR3 is TGTGCCAGTAGCAGACAGTTGGGTACGCAGTATTTT. Translation gives CASSRQLGTQYF.

The V gene is TRBV5-1, the J gene TRBJ2-1; D might be TRBD1 (6 bases). The CDR3 has 15 amino acids. V dropped 4 bases and J dropped 2 bases, with 13 bases sitting between them. The germline V gene encodes CDR1 SGHRS and CDR2 YFSETQ. In nucleotides, the CDR3 is TGCGCCAGCAGCACTACCGGGACAACCTACAATGAGCAGTTCTTC. Protein product: CASSTTGTTYNEQFF. Filled out from reference TRBV5-1 and TRBJ2-1, the complete variable domain reads KAGVTQTPRYLIKTRGQQVTLSCSPISGHRSVSWYQQTPGQGLQFLFEYFSETQRNKGNFPGRFSGRQFSNSRSEMNVSTLELGDSALYLCASSTTGTTYNEQFFGPGTRLTVL.